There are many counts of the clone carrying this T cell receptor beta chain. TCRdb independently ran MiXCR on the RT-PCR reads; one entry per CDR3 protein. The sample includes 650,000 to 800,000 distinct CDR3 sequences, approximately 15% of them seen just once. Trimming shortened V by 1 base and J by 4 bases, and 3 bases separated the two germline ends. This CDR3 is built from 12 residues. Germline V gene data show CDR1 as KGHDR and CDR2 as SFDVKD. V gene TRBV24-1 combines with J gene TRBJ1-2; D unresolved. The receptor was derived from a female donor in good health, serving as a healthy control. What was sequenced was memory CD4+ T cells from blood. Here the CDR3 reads CATSDLTYGYTF. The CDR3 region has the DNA TGTGCCACCAGTGATTTAACCTATGGCTACACCTTC.